This T cell receptor (beta chain) comes out of a study of neurological immune-mediated disorders (dated by TCRdb to about 2019). As for the study more broadly: The study compared peripheral blood TCR-beta repertoires of HTLV-I-associated myelopathy (HAM/TSP) patients, multiple sclerosis patients and healthy controls using UMI-based sequencing. The roughly 100 TCR-beta libraries included longitudinal samples, technical triplicates and paired sorted CD4+ and CD8+ T-cell subsets alongside PBMC samples. The cohort included some 70 subjects: about 15 with HAM/TSP, about 34 with multiple sclerosis, and some 20 healthy controls. Overall study outcomes, separate from this receptor: TCR clonal expansion was highest in HAM/TSP patients and lowest in MS patients, with MS patients falling below even healthy controls. No identical CDR3 amino acid sequences were found to be shared among expanded clones across subjects, suggesting that TCR-beta repertoires were private in all groups.

cDNA was synthesized by template-switch 5'RACE using a primer with a 10-nucleotide random unique molecular identifier that tagged each TCR transcript. Every sequencing run covered 15-18 subjects and yielded more than 160 million TCR-beta sequences. The RNeasy kit was used for extraction of total RNA. TCR-beta VDJ regions were amplified with primers for the TCR constant region and the 5'RACE anchor, using the KAPA Real-time Library Amplification kit. Sample indexes and Illumina adaptors were added in a first PCR, and a second PCR then increased library yield. After purification with Ampure beads, the TCR product of roughly 650 bp was size-selected on a 2% E-gel SizeSelection system. Library quality was checked on a Bioanalyzer, concentration was measured with Qubit, and libraries were quantified with the Kapa Library Quantification kit before pooling. An Illumina HiSeq 2500 was used to sequence the libraries paired-end at 2 x 150 bp. To increase sequence diversity, about 25-31% phiX was spiked into each library pool. Processing in the source paper ran as follows. Quality-filtered reads were processed with the UMI-based MiGEC pipeline, and over 75% of raw TCR sequences were removed by the MiGEC pipeline during error correction. IMGT germline references were used for aligning VDJ genes, and each clonotype was defined as a unique CDR3 amino acid sequence together with its V-J genes. VDJtools evaluated clonal expansion, Shannon diversity and CDR3 relatedness (CalcPairwiseDistances, ClusterSamples); CLCbio workbench built phylogenetic trees. Expanded clones were defined as having at least 8 unique UMIs, based on coefficient-of-variation modelling across technical triplicates. TCRdb ran its own pipeline on the public reads, namely fastp trimming at Q25 and MiXCR clone calling, and kept in-frame beta chains. Identical CDR3 proteins give one entry, which carries the most common genes and DNA. Here the V and J calls rest on TCRdb's processing, not on the authors' analysis. Counted in this sample were more than 20,000 distinct CDR3 sequences; roughly 15% of them appeared once. The top ten clonotypes cover about 16% of the sample.

This clonotype was seen repeatedly, ten times or more. It lacks a known antigen. No qualities accompany the bases; no much larger clone lies one base away. For unsorted PBMC libraries, 2 million PBMCs were used after storage in RNAlater at -80 degrees C until RNA extraction. Peripheral blood underwent Ficoll-Hypaque density gradient centrifugation to isolate PBMCs, which were then cryopreserved in liquid nitrogen. Trimming takes 2 bases from V and 3 bases from J, and the germline ends sit 8 bases apart. Reading from cysteine to phenylalanine, the CDR3 counts 13 amino acids. Only the CDR3 DNA is retained, 39 bases long and in frame from the first base.

The chain is assembled from TRBV12-3 or TRBV12-4 and TRBJ2-7; no confident D gene assignment can be made. Sequencing input: PBMCs. This clonotype originated in a female donor with HTLV-1-associated myelopathy (HAM/TSP). The CDR3: CASSLFQDYEQYF. The nucleotides are TGTGCCAGCAGTTTATTCCAGGACTACGAGCAGTACTTC.